The text below deals with one T cell receptor (beta chain). Its target is not known. The junction does not match germline at one end; this may be a read error. This sample is part of a study of a mutant IDH1 vaccine in newly diagnosed glioma. Study details: Vaccinations, eight in total, occurred in weeks 1, 3, 5, 7, 11, 15, 19, 23. The initiation of vaccination occurred 4-6 weeks after radiotherapy alone, or with temozolomide cycles. Patients had received radiotherapy, temozolomide, or both previously, most receiving both. The study's findings and limits: Pseudoprogression seemingly bore no relation to changes in top peripheral T cell clonotypes.

Time point described: week 11, during vaccination. The content of each vaccine dose was 300 ug of mutant IDH1 20-mer peptide, and topical imiquimod accompanied it. TCRdb's copy holds only in-frame clones and misses some; the assay was immunoSEQ multiplex PCR. The sample has tens of thousands of clones; roughly 80% are singletons. The clonotype was recovered from a woman aged 50 to 65 with glioma. The sample consisted of PBMCs, taken from a glioma patient whose treatment included an IDH1 peptide vaccine.

The CDR3: CASSSGQERYF. The CDR3 bases are TGTGCCAGCAGCTCGGGACAGGAGCGGTACTTC. The chain uses TRBV9 and TRBJ2-7; 8 bases align to TRBD1. The CDR3 extends over 11 amino acids. CDR1 and CDR2 from the germline V gene are SGDLS and YYNGEE.